The rows below give T cell receptor beta chains drawn from one sample of a study of CD8+CD57+ T cells in acquired aplastic anemia. TCRdb reanalysed the reads using MiXCR and keeps one entry per CDR3 protein. The table includes some 150,000 distinct CDR3 sequences, 40% to 65% detected once. The specimen was sorted CD4+, CD8+, or CD8+CD57+ T cells (not recorded which) from PBMCs. Receptors originate from a human donor with aplastic anemia. The conserved cysteine and the conserved F or W are not part of the CDR3 here. The order of the fields is CDR3 protein, clone size, J gene, V gene. Not all rows give a size; the values are once, few, many and, for expanded clones, a class.

ATSGRRSGELF,many,TRBJ2-2,TRBV24-1
ASSLLGRGQETQY,NA,TRBJ2-5,TRBV5-6
ASSVSGGRPSGANVLT,many,TRBJ2-6,TRBV9
SARDLVSSTDTQY,many,TRBJ2-3,TRBV20-1
ASSGTVTGELF,many,TRBJ2-2,TRBV7-9
ASSLTGTKETQY,few,TRBJ2-5,TRBV7-8
ATSVTDTEAF,few,TRBJ1-1,TRBV24-1
AISPDRAQTGELF,NA,TRBJ2-2,TRBV10-3
SALETGATEAF,many,TRBJ1-1,TRBV20-1
ASSLYLPYRSQAGELF,NA,TRBJ2-2,TRBV11-2
ASARGETQY,many,TRBJ2-5,TRBV27
ASSSAGAGAYEQY,NA,TRBJ2-7,TRBV7-2
ASSLTTTGQPSGANVLT,many,TRBJ2-6,TRBV7-3
ASSEGAKLF,NA,TRBJ2-2,TRBV2
ASRDRTGLEKLF,once,TRBJ1-4,TRBV2
SARDPSLIFSYEQY,many,TRBJ2-7,TRBV20-1
ASSSPGRGGYNSPLH,many,TRBJ1-6,TRBV6-5
ASSLSGPGTGLRETQY,many,TRBJ2-5,TRBV11-2
ASSMGWPEAF,NA,TRBJ1-1,TRBV10-2
ATSDWTGGET,NA,TRBJ1-2,TRBV24-1
ASTPPSTLGAEAF,NA,TRBJ1-1,TRBV7-8
ASSLGVAQPQH,few,TRBJ1-5,TRBV5-1
ASSEWGTPNQPQH,NA,TRBJ1-5,TRBV2
ASVQGSSTDTQY,many,TRBJ2-3,TRBV2
ASSFFQGGPRPLR,NA,TRBJ1-6,TRBV28
ATSTFRGRGTDTQY,NA,TRBJ2-3,TRBV15
ASSLVTGTSTSQY,NA,TRBJ2-5,TRBV7-6
ASSLARTGAGKLF,NA,TRBJ1-4,TRBV2
ATSRDRGGTNYGYT,NA,TRBJ1-2,TRBV15
SARLQANYGYT,few,TRBJ1-2,TRBV20-1
SARDWVINTEAF,once,TRBJ1-1,TRBV20-1
ASSLGLAHNEQF,many,TRBJ2-1,TRBV5-6
ASSGLGGYTEAF,NA,TRBJ1-1,TRBV12-3/TRBV12-4
ATSRDLQGNQPQH,few,TRBJ1-5,TRBV15
ASSSNGISEELF,many,TRBJ2-2,TRBV5-4
ASSFDTEAF,many,TRBJ1-1,TRBV7-9
ASSLTVAGVPGTDTQY,many,TRBJ2-3,TRBV7-3
ASSDAGDTGELF,NA,TRBJ2-2,TRBV19
ASSGWTGGPPDSPLH,NA,TRBJ1-6,TRBV25-1
ASSLERMGRTEKLF,NA,TRBJ1-4,TRBV11-1
ASNRADTDTQY,NA,TRBJ2-3,TRBV19
ASSSSSYEQY,many,TRBJ2-7,TRBV7-9
ATSALSRWETQY,NA,TRBJ2-5,TRBV2
ATSPGTGTSNYGYT,NA,TRBJ1-2,TRBV15
ASRTSRADTQY,NA,TRBJ2-3,TRBV6-1
ASSPTRGSSYEQY,NA,TRBJ2-7,TRBV6-1
ASSSGTGESLLFGYT,many,TRBJ1-2,TRBV5-1